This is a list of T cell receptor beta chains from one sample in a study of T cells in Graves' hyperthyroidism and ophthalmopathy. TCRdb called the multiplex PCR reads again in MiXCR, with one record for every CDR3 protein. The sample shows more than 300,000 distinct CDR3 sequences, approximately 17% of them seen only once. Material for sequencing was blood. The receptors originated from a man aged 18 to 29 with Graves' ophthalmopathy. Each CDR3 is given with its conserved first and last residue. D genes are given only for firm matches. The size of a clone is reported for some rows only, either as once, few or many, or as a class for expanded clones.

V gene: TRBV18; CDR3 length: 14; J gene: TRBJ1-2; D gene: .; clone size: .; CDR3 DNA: TGTGCCAGCTCGACCGCGGGCTCTTTCTATGGATACACCTTC; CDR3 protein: CASSTAGSFYGYTF
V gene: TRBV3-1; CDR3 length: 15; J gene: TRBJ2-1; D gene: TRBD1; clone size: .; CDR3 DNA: TGTGCCAGCAGCCAAGTAGGGGACAGGGCCTACGAGCAGTTCTTC; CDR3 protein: CASSQVGDRAYEQFF
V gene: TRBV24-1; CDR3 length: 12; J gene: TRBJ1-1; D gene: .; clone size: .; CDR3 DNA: TGTGCCACCCGGGGCACAGGGAGTGTAGCTTTCTTT; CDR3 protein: CATRGTGSVAFF
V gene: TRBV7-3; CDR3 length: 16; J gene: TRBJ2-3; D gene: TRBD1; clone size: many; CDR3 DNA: TGTGCCAGCAGCTTAGCGGACAGGGGGCAGCAAGATACGCAGTATTTT; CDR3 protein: CASSLADRGQQDTQYF
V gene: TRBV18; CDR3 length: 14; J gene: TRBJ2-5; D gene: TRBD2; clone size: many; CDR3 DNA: TGTGCCAGCTCACCACGTAGCGGGGAAGAGACCCAGTACTTC; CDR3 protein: CASSPRSGEETQYF
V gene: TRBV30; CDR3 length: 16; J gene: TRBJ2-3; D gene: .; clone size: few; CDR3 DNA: TGTGCCTGGAGTCTCGGAGATCCCGGATTTACAGATACGCAGTATTTT; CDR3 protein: CAWSLGDPGFTDTQYF
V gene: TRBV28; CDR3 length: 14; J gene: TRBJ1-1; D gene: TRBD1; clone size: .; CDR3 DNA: TGTGCCAGCAGTTTAGGGACAGGGCTATCTGAAGCTTTCTTT; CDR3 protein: CASSLGTGLSEAFF
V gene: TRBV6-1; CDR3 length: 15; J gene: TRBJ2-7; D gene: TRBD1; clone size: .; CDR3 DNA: TGTGCCAGCAGCCGACCGGGACAGGGGAATTACGAGCAGTACTTC; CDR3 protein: CASSRPGQGNYEQYF
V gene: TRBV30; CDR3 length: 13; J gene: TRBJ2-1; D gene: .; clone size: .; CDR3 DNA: TGTGCCTGGACCTTTAGCTCCTACAATGAGCAGTTCTTC; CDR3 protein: CAWTFSSYNEQFF
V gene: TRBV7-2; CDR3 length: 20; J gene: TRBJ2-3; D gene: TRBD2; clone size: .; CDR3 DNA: TGTGCCAGCAGCTTTAGCACCTACTGGACTAGCGGGCTACGCACAGATACGCAGTATTTT; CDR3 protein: CASSFSTYWTSGLRTDTQYF
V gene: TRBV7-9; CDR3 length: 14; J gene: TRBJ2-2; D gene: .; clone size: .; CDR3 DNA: TGTGCCAGCAGCCCCCGGGAGCCCCCAGGGGAGCTGTTTTTT; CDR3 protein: CASSPREPPGELFF
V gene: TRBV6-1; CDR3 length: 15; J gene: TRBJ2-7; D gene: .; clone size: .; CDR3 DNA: TGTGCCAGCAGTGAAGGACTCCTGGGGGCCTACGAGCAGTACTTC; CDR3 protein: CASSEGLLGAYEQYF
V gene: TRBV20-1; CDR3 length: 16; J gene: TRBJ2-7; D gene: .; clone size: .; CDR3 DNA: TGCAGTGCTAGAACTCCCGAGACAATGAGGGGCTACGAGCAGTACTTC; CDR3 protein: CSARTPETMRGYEQYF
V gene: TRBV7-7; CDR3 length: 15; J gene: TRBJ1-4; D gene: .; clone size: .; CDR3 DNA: TGTGCTAGCGCCCGGGGGGGAGGTCAGAATGAAAAACTGTTTTTT; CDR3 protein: CASARGGGQNEKLFF
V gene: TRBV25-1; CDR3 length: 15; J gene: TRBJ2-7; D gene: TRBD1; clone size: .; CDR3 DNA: TGTGCCAGCAGTGCCAGGGACAGGGGGTGGTACGAGCAGTACTTC; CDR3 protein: CASSARDRGWYEQYF
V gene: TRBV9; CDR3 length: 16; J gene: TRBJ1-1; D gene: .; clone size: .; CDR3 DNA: TGTGCCAGCAGCCCCCGCCCGGGACGGGGGAACACTGAAGCTTTCTTT; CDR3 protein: CASSPRPGRGNTEAFF
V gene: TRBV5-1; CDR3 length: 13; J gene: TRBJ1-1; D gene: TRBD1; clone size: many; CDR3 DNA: TGCGCCAGCAGCTCAGGGGGCGCGTTTGAAGCTTTCTTT; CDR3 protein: CASSSGGAFEAFF
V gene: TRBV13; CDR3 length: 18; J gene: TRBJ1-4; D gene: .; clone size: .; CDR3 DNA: TGTGCCAGCAGCTCCCGCCGGGGCAGGGGTGCAACTAATGAAAAACTGTTTTTT; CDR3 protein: CASSSRRGRGATNEKLFF
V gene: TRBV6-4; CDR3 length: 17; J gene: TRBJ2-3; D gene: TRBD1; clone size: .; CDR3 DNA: TGTGCCAGCAGTGACACTGCTCCCGGGACAGGGGGAGATACGCAGTATTTT; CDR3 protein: CASSDTAPGTGGDTQYF
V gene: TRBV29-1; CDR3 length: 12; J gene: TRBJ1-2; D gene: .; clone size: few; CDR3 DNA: TGCAGCGTTGAATCGGGGGGCTGGGGCTACACCTTC; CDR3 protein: CSVESGGWGYTF
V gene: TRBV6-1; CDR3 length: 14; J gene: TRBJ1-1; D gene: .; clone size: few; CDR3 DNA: TGTGCCAGCAGTGAATGGGGGGAAGACACTGAAGCTTTCTTT; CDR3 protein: CASSEWGEDTEAFF
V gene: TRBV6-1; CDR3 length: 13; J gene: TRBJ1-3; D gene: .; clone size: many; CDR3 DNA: TGTGCCCGTCGTGGGGGGCCTGGAAACACCATATATTTT; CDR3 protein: CARRGGPGNTIYF
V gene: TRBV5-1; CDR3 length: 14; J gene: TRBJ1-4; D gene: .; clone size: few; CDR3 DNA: TGCGCCAGCAGCACAGGGTCCGTTAATGAAAAACTGTTTTTT; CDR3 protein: CASSTGSVNEKLFF
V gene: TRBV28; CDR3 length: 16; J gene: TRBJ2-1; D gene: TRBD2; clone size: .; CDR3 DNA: TGTGCCAGCAGAATCCTTAGCGGGGGGAATAACAATGAGCAGTTCTTC; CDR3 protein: CASRILSGGNNNEQFF
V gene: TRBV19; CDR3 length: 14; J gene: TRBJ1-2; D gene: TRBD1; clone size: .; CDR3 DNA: TGTGCCAGTAGTGCGGGGACAGGGAACTATGGCTACACCTTC; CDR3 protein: CASSAGTGNYGYTF
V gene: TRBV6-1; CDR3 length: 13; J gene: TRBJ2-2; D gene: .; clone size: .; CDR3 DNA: TGTGCCAGCAGACAAGACGAAGCCGTGGGGCTGTTTTTT; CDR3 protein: CASRQDEAVGLFF